This is a list of T cell receptor beta chains from one sample in a study of human T cells and chemical hapten exposure. TCRdb independently ran MiXCR on the RACE reads; one entry per CDR3 protein. The data hold about 380,000 distinct CDR3 sequences, with more than 4.5% observed a single time. The sample consisted of whole blood, taken in connection with sensitization to the hapten diphenylcyclopropenone (DPC). The receptors were gathered from a woman aged 45-59 years with alopecia areata. Some clones in this sample may be carry-over from other donors' samples. The CDR3 runs from the conserved cysteine through the conserved F or W. D genes are given only for firm matches. Clone size is given for some rows only: seen once, a few or many times, or a class if the clone is expanded.

length,D,V,size,J,CDR3,DNA
14,TRBD1,TRBV28,-,TRBJ1-2,CASSSDRDWYGYTF,TGTGCCAGCAGTTCGGACAGGGATTGGTATGGCTACACCTTC
14,-,TRBV21-1,many,TRBJ1-4,CASSRDRGHEKLFF,TGTGCCAGCAGCAGGGACAGGGGCCATGAAAAACTGTTTTTT
19,TRBD1,TRBV27,many,TRBJ1-6,CASSSRGTGGVPYNSPLHF,TGTGCCAGCAGTTCTAGGGGGACAGGGGGCGTCCCCTATAATTCACCCCTCCACTTT
13,-,TRBV29-1,few,TRBJ1-5,CSVQENSNQPQHF,TGCAGCGTCCAGGAGAATAGCAATCAGCCCCAGCATTTT
13,-,TRBV7-9,few,TRBJ1-1,CTSSRVSNTEAFF,TGTACTTCCTCCAGGGTTTCGAACACTGAAGCTTTCTTT
13,-,TRBV3-1,many,TRBJ1-1,CASSSQGYTEAFF,TGTGCCAGCAGCTCACAGGGATACACTGAAGCTTTCTTT
14,-,TRBV3-1,many,TRBJ2-3,CASSRGVSTDTQYF,TGTGCCAGCAGCCGTGGGGTTAGCACAGATACGCAGTATTTT
11,-,TRBV20-1,-,TRBJ2-2,CSAGAVGELFF,TGCAGTGCGGGGGCGGTCGGGGAGCTGTTTTTT
15,-,TRBV10-3,many,TRBJ2-3,CAISESLAGTDTQYF,TGTGCCATCAGTGAGTCCCTAGCTGGCACAGATACGCAGTATTTT
16,TRBD2,TRBV20-1,many,TRBJ2-1,CSARENSGVIYNEQFF,TGCAGTGCTAGAGAGAATAGCGGGGTGATATACAATGAGCAGTTCTTC
15,-,TRBV6-1,-,TRBJ2-1,CASSVRGLPYNEQFF,TGTGCCAGCAGTGTGCGGGGGCTCCCCTACAATGAGCAGTTCTTC
15,-,TRBV12-3/TRBV12-4,-,TRBJ1-5,CASSPSSGFGQPQHF,TGTGCCAGCAGCCCCAGTTCGGGGTTCGGTCAGCCCCAGCATTTT
14,-,TRBV4-1,many,TRBJ2-3,CASSQELYTDTQYF,TGCGCCAGCAGCCAAGAACTATACACAGATACGCAGTATTTT
14,-,TRBV29-1,many,TRBJ2-3,CSVALGTSTDTQYF,TGCAGCGTTGCTCTCGGAACGAGCACAGATACGCAGTATTTT
13,-,TRBV3-1,many,TRBJ1-1,CASSQVTTAEAFF,TGTGCCAGCAGCCAAGTTACGACAGCTGAAGCTTTCTTT
16,TRBD1,TRBV3-1,-,TRBJ2-5,CASSQDGGQGRETQYF,TGTGCCAGCAGCCAAGACGGGGGACAGGGCCGCGAGACCCAGTACTTC
16,TRBD2,TRBV27,many,TRBJ2-3,CASSPPGLARTDTQYF,TGTGCCAGCAGTCCTCCGGGACTAGCGCGCACAGATACGCAGTATTTT